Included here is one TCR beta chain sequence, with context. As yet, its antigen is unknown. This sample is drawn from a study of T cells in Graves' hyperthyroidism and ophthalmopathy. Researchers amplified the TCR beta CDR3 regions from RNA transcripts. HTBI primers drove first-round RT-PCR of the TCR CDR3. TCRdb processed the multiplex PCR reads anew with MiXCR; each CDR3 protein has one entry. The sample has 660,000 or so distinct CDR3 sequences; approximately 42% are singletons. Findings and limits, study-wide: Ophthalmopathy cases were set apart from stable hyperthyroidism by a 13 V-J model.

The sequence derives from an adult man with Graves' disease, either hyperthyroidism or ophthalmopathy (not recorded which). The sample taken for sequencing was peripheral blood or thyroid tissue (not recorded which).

The CDR3 DNA sequence: TGTGCCAGCAGTGAATCAGGGACAGGGGTTTACACCATATATTTT. This codes for CASSESGTGVYTIYF. This chain links TRBV25-1 with TRBJ1-3, with TRBD1 matching over 10 bases. The CDR3 contains 15 residues. Germline V gene data show CDR1 as MGHDK and CDR2 as SYGVNS. V lost 1 base to trimming and J lost 8 bases; unmatched junction nucleotides: 5.